This T cell receptor beta chain was captured in a study of CXCR3-negative and CXCR3-positive naive CD8 T cells. Findings and limits, study-wide: Comparably high diversity was seen in both naive subsets, and much lower diversity in memory CD8+ cells. The level of CXCR3 expression partially decreased after cryopreservation; the majority of assays used fresh PBMCs. Naive CXCR3-negative and CXCR3-positive cells had similar TRBV-TRBJ usage; memory differed.

Preparation of TRB cDNA libraries relied on 5' RACE carrying UMI labels. Using the 5' RACE reads, TCRdb records one entry per CDR3 protein without DNA. In total, the table holds roughly 30,000 distinct CDR3 sequences. This CDR3 has 12 residues. Germline CDR1 reads LGHNT; CDR2 reads FRNRAP. For this clonotype: Its specificity is unknown.

J is TRBJ1-1 and V is TRBV12-5. This clonotype was sampled from a human donor in good health. Some clones in this sample may be carry-over from other donors' samples. Material for sequencing was memory CD8+ T cells from blood. The CDR3 here is CASGSAYTEAFF.